These 21 T cell receptor beta chains came from one sample sequenced in a study of cytotoxic CD8 clonotypes in ibrutinib-treated CLL. Method: immunoSEQ multiplex PCR; TCRdb's copy keeps in-frame clones and lacks some. The top ten clones hold 20% to 30% of a sample with approximately 60,000 clones, approximately 54% of them seen once. Source: PBMCs, taken at disease progression, from a patient treated with ibrutinib. These receptors were taken from a human donor with chronic lymphocytic leukemia.

V gene TRBV7-9 combines with J gene TRBJ2-7; 13 bases map to TRBD2. V was pared by 5 bases and J by 6 bases, with 7 bases of the junction left unmatched. The CDR3 totals 15 residues. Germline values: CDR1 SEHNR, CDR2 FQNEAQ (reference sequence). CDR3: CASSRLGLAGIEQYF. DNA for the CDR3: TGTGCCAGCAGCCGATTGGGACTAGCGGGGATCGAGCAGTACTTC.

This clone was counted once. The chain uses TRBV6-5 and TRBJ1-2; 9 positions match TRBD1. The germline CDR1 and CDR2 sequences are MNHEY and SVGAGI. Germline trimming cut 6 bases from V and 9 bases from J; bases unmatched to any gene: 11. The CDR3 covers 14 residues. The CDR3 sequence: CASSYTGTGLSYTF. CDR3 in DNA: TGTGCCAGCAGCTATACCGGGACAGGGCTTAGCTACACCTTC.

The chain uses TRBV9 and TRBJ2-7; 8 bases align to TRBD1. This CDR3 contains 15 residues. Trimming at V came to 0 bases and at J to 6 bases, leaving 8 bases not matched to a gene. The germline CDR1 and CDR2 sequences are SGDLS and YYNGEE. The CDR3 is CASSVGDRTLGEQYF. The CDR3, as DNA: TGTGCCAGCAGCGTAGGGGACAGGACACTCGGCGAGCAGTACTTC.

V usage is TRBV27 and J usage is TRBJ2-5, with 8 positions matching TRBD1. The CDR3 consists of 14 residues. Germline assignment: CDR1 MNHEY and CDR2 SMNVEV (reference sequence). V lost 4 bases to trimming and J lost 1 base; unmatched junction nucleotides: 2. In nucleotides, the CDR3 is TGTGCCAGCAGTTACAGGGGGGCCCAAGAGACCCAGTACTTC. Translated, it gives CASSYRGAQETQYF.

The V and J genes are TRBV28 and TRBJ2-7; D is perhaps TRBD1 (6 bases). Deletions cut 5 bases from V and 1 base from J, with 9 bases between. The CDR3 extends over 13 amino acids. The germline CDR1 and CDR2 sequences are MDHEN and SYDVKM. The CDR3 coding sequence is TGTGCCAGCAGTGTTGGACAGTCCTACGAGCAGTACTTC. Translated: CASSVGQSYEQYF.

This sequence joins TRBV28 and TRBJ1-2; the D gene is possibly TRBD1 (6 bases). The V end lost 4 bases, the J end lost 5 bases, and 23 bases lay between the germline ends. Germline values: CDR1 MDHEN, CDR2 SYDVKM. The CDR3 is 17 residues long. CDR3 protein: CASSSPSADRSNYGYTF. CDR3 coding DNA: TGTGCCAGCAGTTCTCCATCTGCCGACAGGTCGAATTATGGCTACACCTTC.

This chain uses TRBV6-1 with TRBJ2-7; perhaps TRBD1 as D (6 bases). Trimming removed 0 bases at V and 5 bases at J, with 11 bases between. The CDR3 loop spans 14 amino acids. Germline V lookup: CDR1 MNHNS, CDR2 SASEGT. The CDR3 here is CASSEAPDSHEQYF. Written as DNA, the CDR3 is TGTGCCAGCAGTGAAGCGCCGGACAGCCACGAGCAGTACTTC.

This clone came up many times. The chain has TRBV6-1 and TRBJ2-1; a possible D gene is TRBD2 (6 bases). Trimming stripped 3 bases from V and 6 bases from J, with 18 bases between. The CDR3 consists of 16 residues. The germline V gene encodes CDR1 MNHNS and CDR2 SASEGT. The CDR3 here is CASSEGLGRGGNEQFF. In nucleotides, the CDR3 is TGTGCCAGCAGTGAGGGTTTGGGGCGGGGAGGCAATGAGCAGTTCTTC.

The chain links TRBV4-1 to TRBJ2-7; possibly TRBD2 for D (7 bases). V was cut by 11 bases and J by 1 base, with 30 bases left in between. There are 18 residues in the CDR3. Germline V gene sequence: CDR1 MGHRA, CDR2 YSYEKL. The CDR3 DNA reads TGCGCCGAGGGGGGTGTAGGGGAGGGAAAAAGTTCTTCCTACGAGCAGTACTTC. Translation gives CAEGGVGEGKSSSYEQYF.

V is TRBV19 and J is TRBJ2-4; 11 positions agree with TRBD2. V shed 0 bases and J 1 base; nucleotides not matched to a gene: 5. Germline V gives CDR1 LNHDA, CDR2 SQIVND (reference sequence). This CDR3 is built from 18 residues. CDR3 nucleotides: TGTGCCAGTAGTATAGAACTAGCGGGAGTATCGGCCAAAAACATTCAGTACTTC. Protein product: CASSIELAGVSAKNIQYF.

This clone appeared a few times. The CDR3 nucleotides read TGTGCCAGCGCCGTAGTAGGGACAGTTAATGAAAAACTGTTTTTT. Translated: CASAVVGTVNEKLFF. The chain combines TRBV6-5 with TRBJ1-4; 7 bases agree with TRBD1. Germline V gives CDR1 MNHEY, CDR2 SVGAGI. CDR3 length: 15 amino acids. V dropped 8 bases and J dropped 4; count of bases not matched to a gene: 10.

The genes are TRBV6-5 and TRBJ2-5; D could derive from TRBD1 or TRBD2 (5 bases each). V lost 5 bases and J 2 bases, leaving 9 bases between the germline ends. Germline loops: CDR1 MNHEY, CDR2 SVGAGI. CDR3 length: 13 residues. CDR3 region: CASSPGRQETQYF. DNA for the CDR3: TGTGCCAGCAGTCCAGGGAGACAAGAGACCCAGTACTTC.

This clone was picked up a small number of times. V and J are TRBV5-1 and TRBJ1-4; TRBD1 agrees at 9 bases. Germline V lookup: CDR1 SGHRS, CDR2 YFSETQ. V trimming: 2 bases; J trimming: 12 bases; junction bases outside the gene matches: 8. CDR3 size: 14 residues. The CDR3 loop is CASSFGTGKRELFF. DNA of the CDR3: TGCGCCAGCAGCTTCGGGACAGGGAAACGAGAACTGTTTTTT.

This chain uses TRBV9 with TRBJ2-7; the D is unclear. The germline V and J ends were trimmed by 4 bases and 3 bases, with 11 bases remaining between them. Germline V CDR1 and CDR2: SGDLS, YYNGEE. The CDR3 loop spans 13 amino acids. This chain's CDR3 is CASSPAGYYEQYF. The CDR3 DNA follows: TGTGCCAGCAGCCCCGCCGGGTACTACGAGCAGTACTTC.

The CDR3 DNA reads as TGTGCCAGCAGCTTGGACGGAGGCAATCAGCCCCAGCATTTT. Protein: CASSLDGGNQPQHF. The rearrangement uses TRBV11-2 and TRBJ1-5, with D uncertain. Germline V gene sequence: CDR1 SGHAT, CDR2 FQNNGV. The CDR3 is made up of 14 amino acids. Trimming pared 3 bases from V and 2 bases from J, leaving 8 bases between.

This clone was observed a handful of times. The chain carries TRBV19 and TRBJ2-3; 11 bases are shared with TRBD2. Germline CDR1 and CDR2: LNHDA and SQIVND (reference sequence). Germline trimming cut 6 bases from V and 0 bases from J; bases unmatched to any gene: 5. The CDR3 consists of 16 residues. The CDR3 DNA reads TGTGCCAGTAGCCCGGGACTAGCGGAAAGCACAGATACGCAGTATTTT. Its protein product is CASSPGLAESTDTQYF.

This chain links TRBV7-8 with TRBJ2-7; D is unresolved. V dropped 5 bases and J dropped 0 bases, with 11 bases sitting between them. The CDR3 sequence is 14 residues long. CDR1 is SGHVS and CDR2 is FQNEAQ in the germline V gene. The CDR3 sequence is CASSRQLISYEQYF. The CDR3 region has the DNA TGTGCCAGCAGCCGACAATTAATCTCCTACGAGCAGTACTTC.

This clone occurred a few times. The chain is built from TRBV7-2 and TRBJ1-6; D uncertain. Germline-derived CDR1 and CDR2 are SGHTA and FQGNSA. This CDR3 has 15 residues. V was clipped by 1 base and J by 4 bases, with 8 bases between them. The CDR3 nucleotides read TGTGCCAGCAGCTTAGGGCTGGGGTATAATTCACCCCTCCACTTT. Translating it yields CASSLGLGYNSPLHF.

V and J are TRBV6-5 and TRBJ2-7, with 11 bases aligning to TRBD2. The CDR3 has 15 residues. CDR1 and CDR2 from the germline V gene are MNHEY and SVGAGI. V dropped 5 bases and J dropped 3; count of bases not matched to a gene: 6. CDR3 sequence (DNA): TGTGCCAGCAGTAAAACTAGCGGGGGTTTCTACGAGCAGTACTTC. This translates into CASSKTSGGFYEQYF.

The sample holds a few counts of this clone. The rearrangement uses TRBV4-2 and TRBJ2-3; 10 positions agree with TRBD2. This CDR3 spans 18 amino acids. J lost 3 bases, V lost 1 base, and 10 bases had no gene match. CDR1 and CDR2 from the germline V gene are LGHNA and YNFKEQ. The DNA of the CDR3 is TGTGCCAGCAGCCAAGTGTTTCCTAGCGGGAGTAGAACAGATACGCAGTATTTT. Its translation: CASSQVFPSGSRTDTQYF.

This chain links TRBV9 with TRBJ2-1, with D tentatively TRBD2 (6 bases). The CDR3 runs to 16 residues. Germline values: CDR1 SGDLS, CDR2 YYNGEE. The germline V and J ends were trimmed by 0 bases and 0 bases, with 10 bases remaining between them. Here the CDR3 DNA reads TGTGCCAGCAGCGTAGGGGCCGGGAGCTCCTACAATGAGCAGTTCTTC. Amino acids: CASSVGAGSSYNEQFF.